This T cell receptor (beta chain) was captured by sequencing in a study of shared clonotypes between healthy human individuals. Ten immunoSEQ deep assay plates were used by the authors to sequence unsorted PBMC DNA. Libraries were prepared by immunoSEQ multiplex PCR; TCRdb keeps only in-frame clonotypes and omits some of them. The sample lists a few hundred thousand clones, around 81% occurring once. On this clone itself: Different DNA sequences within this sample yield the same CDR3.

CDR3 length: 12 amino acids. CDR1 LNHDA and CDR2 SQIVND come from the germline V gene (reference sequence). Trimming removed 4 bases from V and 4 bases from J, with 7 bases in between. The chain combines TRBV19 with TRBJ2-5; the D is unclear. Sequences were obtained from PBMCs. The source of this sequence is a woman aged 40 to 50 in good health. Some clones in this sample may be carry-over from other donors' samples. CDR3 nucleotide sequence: TGTGCCAGTAGTAGTGGCGGAGAGACCCAGTACTTC. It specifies CASSSGGETQYF.